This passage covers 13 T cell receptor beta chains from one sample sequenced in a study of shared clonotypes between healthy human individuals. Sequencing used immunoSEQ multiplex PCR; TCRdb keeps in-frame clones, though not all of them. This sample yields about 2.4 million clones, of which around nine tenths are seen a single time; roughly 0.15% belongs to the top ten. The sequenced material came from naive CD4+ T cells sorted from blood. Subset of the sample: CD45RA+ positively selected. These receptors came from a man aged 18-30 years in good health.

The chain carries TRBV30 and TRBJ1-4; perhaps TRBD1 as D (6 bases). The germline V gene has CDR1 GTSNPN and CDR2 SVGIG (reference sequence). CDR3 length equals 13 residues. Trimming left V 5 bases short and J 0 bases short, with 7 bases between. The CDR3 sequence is CAWGQSTNEKLFF. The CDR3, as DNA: TGTGCCTGGGGACAGTCAACTAATGAAAAACTGTTTTTT.

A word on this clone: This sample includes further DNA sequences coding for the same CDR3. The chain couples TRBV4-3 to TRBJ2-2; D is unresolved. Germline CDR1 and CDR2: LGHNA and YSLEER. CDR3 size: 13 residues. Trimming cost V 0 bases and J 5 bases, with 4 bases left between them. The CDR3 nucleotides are TGCGCCAGCAGCCAAGACAGGACCGGGGAGCTGTTTTTT. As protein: CASSQDRTGELFF.

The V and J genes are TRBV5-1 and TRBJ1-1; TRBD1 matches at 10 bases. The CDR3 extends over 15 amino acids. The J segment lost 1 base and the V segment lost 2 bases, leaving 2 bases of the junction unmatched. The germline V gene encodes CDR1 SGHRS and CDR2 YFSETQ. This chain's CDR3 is CASSFDRGRNTEAFF. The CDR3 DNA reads TGCGCCAGCAGCTTCGACAGGGGGCGGAACACTGAAGCTTTCTTT. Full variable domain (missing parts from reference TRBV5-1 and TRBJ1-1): KAGVTQTPRYLIKTRGQQVTLSCSPISGHRSVSWYQQTPGQGLQFLFEYFSETQRNKGNFPGRFSGRQFSNSRSEMNVSTLELGDSALYLCASSFDRGRNTEAFFGQGTRLTVV.

The CDR3 DNA reads TGTGCCAGCAGTATAGCAAACACCATATATTTT. Translation: CASSIANTIYF. This sequence joins TRBV2 and TRBJ1-3; D remains unclear. The V end was cut by 5 bases, the J end by 6 bases, with 5 bases between. The germline gives CDR1 SNHLY, CDR2 FYNNEI. CDR3 length: 11 residues.

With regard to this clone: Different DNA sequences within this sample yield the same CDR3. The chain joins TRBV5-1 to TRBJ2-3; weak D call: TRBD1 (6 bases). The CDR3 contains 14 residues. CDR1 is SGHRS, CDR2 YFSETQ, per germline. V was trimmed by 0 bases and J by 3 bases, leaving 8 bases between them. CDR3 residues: CASSLATGTDTQYF. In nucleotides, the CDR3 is TGCGCCAGCAGCTTGGCTACAGGGACAGATACGCAGTATTTT.

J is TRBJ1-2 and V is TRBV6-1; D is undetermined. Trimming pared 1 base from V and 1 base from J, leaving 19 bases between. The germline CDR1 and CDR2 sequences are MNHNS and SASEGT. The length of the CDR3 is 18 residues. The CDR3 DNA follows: TGTGCCAGCAGTGAAGGTTTTTTGACAAGGGTTTTTAACTATGGCTACACCTTC. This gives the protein CASSEGFLTRVFNYGYTF.

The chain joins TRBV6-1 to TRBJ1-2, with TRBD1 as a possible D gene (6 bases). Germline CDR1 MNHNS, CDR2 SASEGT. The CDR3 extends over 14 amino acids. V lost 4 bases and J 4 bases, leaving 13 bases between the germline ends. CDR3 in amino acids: CASSAADRLYGYTF. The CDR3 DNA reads TGTGCCAGCAGTGCGGCAGACAGGCTCTATGGCTACACCTTC.

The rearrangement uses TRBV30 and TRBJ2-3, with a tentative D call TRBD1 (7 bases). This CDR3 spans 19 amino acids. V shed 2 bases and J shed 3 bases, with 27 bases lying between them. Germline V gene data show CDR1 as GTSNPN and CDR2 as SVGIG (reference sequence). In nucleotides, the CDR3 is TGTGCCTGGAGTCCCCCGACAGGGAGGAGGGCCGGGAAGACAGATACGCAGTATTTT. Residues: CAWSPPTGRRAGKTDTQYF.

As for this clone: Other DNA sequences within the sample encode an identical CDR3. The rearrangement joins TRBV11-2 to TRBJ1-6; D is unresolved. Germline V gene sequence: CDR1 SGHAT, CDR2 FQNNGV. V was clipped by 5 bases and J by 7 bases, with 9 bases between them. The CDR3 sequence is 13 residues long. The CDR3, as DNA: TGTGCCAGCAGCCTAGGTGCGAATTCACCCCTCCACTTT. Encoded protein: CASSLGANSPLHF.

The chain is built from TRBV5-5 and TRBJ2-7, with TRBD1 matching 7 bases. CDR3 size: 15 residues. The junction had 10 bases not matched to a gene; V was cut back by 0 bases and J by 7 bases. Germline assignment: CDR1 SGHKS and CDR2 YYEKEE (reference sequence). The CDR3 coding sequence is TGTGCCAGCAGCTTGGCCTCGGACAGGTCTAATGAGCAGTACTTC. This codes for CASSLASDRSNEQYF.

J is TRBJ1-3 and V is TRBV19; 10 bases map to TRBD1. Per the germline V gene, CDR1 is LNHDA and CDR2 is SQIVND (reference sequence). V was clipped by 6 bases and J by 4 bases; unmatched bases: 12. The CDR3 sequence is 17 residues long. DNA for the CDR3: TGTGCCAGTAGGTCCGGGACAGGGGAGTTAGGAGGAAACACCATATATTTT. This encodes CASRSGTGELGGNTIYF.

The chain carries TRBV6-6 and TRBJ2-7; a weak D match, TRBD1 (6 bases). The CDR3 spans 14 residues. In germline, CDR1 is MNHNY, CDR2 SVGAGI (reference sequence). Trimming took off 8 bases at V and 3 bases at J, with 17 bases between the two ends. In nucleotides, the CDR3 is TGTGCCAGCGGATTCCGGGACACCAACTACGAGCAGTACTTC. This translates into CASGFRDTNYEQYF.

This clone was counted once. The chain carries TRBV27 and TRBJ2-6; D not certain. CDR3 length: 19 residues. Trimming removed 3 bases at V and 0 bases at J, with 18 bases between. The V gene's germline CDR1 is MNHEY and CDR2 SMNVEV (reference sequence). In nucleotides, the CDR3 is TGTGCCAGCAGTTTTCAAAGGGCCACTCTAAGCTCTGGGGCCAACGTCCTGACTTTC. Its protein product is CASSFQRATLSSGANVLTF.